One and the same sample provided the 22 T cell receptor beta chains below, sequenced in a study of T cells in Graves' hyperthyroidism and ophthalmopathy. Amplification yielded TCR beta CDR3 regions, with RNA transcripts as the source. With the HTBI primer set, the TCR CDR3 went through a first round of RT-PCR. MiXCR, applied by TCRdb to the multiplex PCR reads, yields one record per CDR3 protein. This table holds a few hundred thousand distinct CDR3 sequences, around a quarter found once. The sequenced material came from blood. The receptors derive from a man aged 50 or older with Graves' hyperthyroidism.

This chain uses TRBV12-3 or TRBV12-4 with TRBJ2-6, with D maybe TRBD1 (6 bases). The ends were cut back, 4 bases at V and 3 bases at J, with 10 bases in the middle. This CDR3 is built from 15 residues. The CDR3 region is CASSSQGLGANVLTF. The CDR3 bases are TGTGCCAGCAGTTCGCAGGGGCTTGGGGCCAACGTCCTGACTTTC.

The rearrangement joins TRBV7-6 to TRBJ2-1; a possible D gene is TRBD2 (5 bases). This CDR3 is 11 amino acids long. Germline lookup yields CDR1 SGHVS and CDR2 FNYEAQ. The CDR3 region has the DNA TGTGCGACCTCGGCCAGCGGACAGCAGTTCTTC. Encoded protein: CATSASGQQFF.

The V and J genes are TRBV20-1 and TRBJ2-5, with TRBD2 identical over 7 bases. This CDR3 is 11 amino acids long. The trim removed 3 bases at V and 5 bases at J, leaving 0 bases unmatched. The germline V gene has CDR1 DFQATT and CDR2 SNEGSKA (reference sequence). The CDR3 region has the DNA TGCAGTGCTAGCGGGGGGGAGACCCAGTACTTC. This sequence encodes CSASGGETQYF.

This clonotype was detected a few times. This chain uses TRBV11-2 with TRBJ1-2; D is unclear. Germline-derived CDR1 and CDR2 are SGHAT and FQNNGV. With 3 bases removed from V and 5 bases from J, the gap between germline ends came to 4 bases. This CDR3 contains 11 residues. CDR3 protein: CASSFGYGYTF. The CDR3 nucleotides read TGTGCCAGCAGCTTTGGTTATGGCTACACCTTC. Combining the CDR3 with reference TRBV11-2 and TRBJ1-2 gives the whole variable domain EAGVAQSPRYKIIEKRQSVAFWCNPISGHATLYWYQQILGQGPKLLIQFQNNGVVDDSQLPKDRFSAERLKGVDSTLKIQPAKLEDSAVYLCASSFGYGYTFGSGTRLTVV.

The J gene is TRBJ1-2, the V gene TRBV6-2 or TRBV6-3; D gene unclear. The CDR3 contains 13 residues. V was pared by 10 bases and J by 0 bases, with 12 bases between. Germline values: CDR1 MNHEY, CDR2 SVGEGT. The CDR3 here is CATPLPANYGYTF. The CDR3 DNA reads as TGTGCCACCCCGCTACCAGCTAACTATGGCTACACCTTC.

Concerning this clonotype: The CDR3 ends on some other residue instead of the conserved phenylalanine or tryptophan, so this is likely a read error. The chain employs TRBV20-1 and TRBJ2-7, with 12 bases identical to TRBD2. The CDR3 is 13 residues long. V shed 6 bases, J shed 6 bases, and the junction held 6 bases outside the gene matches. Germline V lookup: CDR1 DFQATT, CDR2 SNEGSKA (reference sequence). The chain's CDR3 is CSARTSGTPEQYL. The CDR3 DNA follows: TGCAGTGCAAGGACTAGCGGGACTCCCGAGCAGTACCTC.

This clonotype has a handful of counts. V is TRBV27 and J is TRBJ2-7; 9 positions agree with TRBD1. CDR3 length: 15 amino acids. V was pared by 1 base and J by 2 bases, with 3 bases of the junction left unmatched. Germline V gives CDR1 MNHEY, CDR2 SMNVEV (reference sequence). CDR3 sequence reads: CASSLFGTGTYEQYF. The DNA for the CDR3 is TGTGCCAGCAGTTTATTTGGGACAGGGACCTACGAGCAGTACTTC.

The sample holds a few counts of this clonotype. The chain couples TRBV9 to TRBJ2-1; 10 bases line up with TRBD1. Germline loops: CDR1 SGDLS, CDR2 YYNGEE. The CDR3 sequence is 15 residues long. Trimming removed 4 bases from V and 8 bases from J; junction bases left unmatched: 9. Written as DNA, the CDR3 is TGTGCCAGCAGCAAAGGACAGGGGGATGCTCATGAGCAGTTCTTC. It is translated as CASSKGQGDAHEQFF.

A few counts support this clonotype. This rearrangement joins TRBV27 to TRBJ2-7; D tentatively fits TRBD1 or TRBD2 (5 bases each). The germline V and J ends were trimmed by 4 bases and 5 bases, with 18 bases remaining between them. Looked up from germline, CDR1 is MNHEY and CDR2 is SMNVEV (reference sequence). The CDR3 has 15 residues. DNA for the CDR3: TGTGCCAGCAGTTCCGCGTGGGACCTCATCCACGAGCAGTACTTC. It encodes CASSSAWDLIHEQYF.

The table lists this clonotype with a few counts. This chain links TRBV7-3 with TRBJ2-7, with D maybe TRBD1 (6 bases). CDR1 is SGHTA, CDR2 FQGTGA, per germline. Trimming stripped 0 bases from V and 7 bases from J, with 10 bases between. The CDR3 covers 13 residues. DNA for the CDR3: TGTGCCAGCAGCTTAACAGGGGGTGAGGAGCAGTACTTC. Its protein is CASSLTGGEEQYF.

The chain employs TRBV20-1 and TRBJ2-2, with 8 bases fitting TRBD1. The CDR3 consists of 14 residues. J lost 0 bases, V lost 6 bases, and 3 bases had no gene match. Per the germline V gene, CDR1 is DFQATT and CDR2 is SNEGSKA (reference sequence). The DNA for the CDR3 is TGCAGTGCAACGGACAGGGCGAACACCGGGGAGCTGTTTTTT. As protein: CSATDRANTGELFF.

The V call is TRBV7-9, the J call TRBJ2-3; 10 bases are a match to TRBD1. The CDR3 runs 16 residues. Trimming took 5 bases from V and 5 from J; bases not matched to a gene: 10. Germline V CDR1 and CDR2: SEHNR, FQNEAQ (reference sequence). CDR3 sequence: CASSTPRTGGLDTQYF. CDR3 in DNA: TGTGCCAGCAGCACACCAAGGACAGGGGGTTTAGATACGCAGTATTTT.

This clonotype was seen at least ten times. The chain has TRBV28 and TRBJ2-1, with 13 bases identical to TRBD2. This CDR3 is 14 amino acids long. Losses at the gene ends were 7 bases for V and 9 bases for J; bases not matched to a gene: 6. Germline lookup yields CDR1 MDHEN and CDR2 SYDVKM. As DNA, the CDR3 is TGTGCCAGCAAAACTAGCGGGAGGGCCGTTGAGCAGTTCTTC. Protein: CASKTSGRAVEQFF.

The rearrangement uses TRBV7-9 and TRBJ2-5, with 8 nucleotides matching TRBD1. Trimming removed 4 bases from V and 3 bases from J; junction bases left unmatched: 7. The germline CDR1 and CDR2 sequences are SEHNR and FQNEAQ (reference sequence). This CDR3 has 15 residues. In DNA, the CDR3 is TGTGCCAGCAGCTCAATTTCAGGGGGCGAAGAGACCCAGTACTTC. This translates into CASSSISGGEETQYF.

This chain connects TRBV5-5 to TRBJ2-5; 10 nucleotides line up with TRBD1. The length of the CDR3 is 15 residues. The germline V gene encodes CDR1 SGHKS and CDR2 YYEKEE (reference sequence). The V gene end was trimmed by 4 bases and the J gene end by 5 bases; junction bases not matched to a gene: 8. The CDR3 bases are TGTGCCAGCAGCCCTAGACAGGGGGCATTCGAGACCCAGTACTTC. The encoded protein is CASSPRQGAFETQYF.

DNA for the CDR3: TGTGCCTGGAGTGGCGCCGGACTCCCAGGGACAGATACGCAGTATTTT. This gives the protein CAWSGAGLPGTDTQYF. The V call is TRBV30, the J call TRBJ2-3; D may correspond to TRBD1 or TRBD2 (5 bases each). V was clipped by 1 base and J by 3 bases, with 17 bases between them. The CDR3 loop spans 16 amino acids. Germline V gene data show CDR1 as GTSNPN and CDR2 as SVGIG (reference sequence).

This clonotype showed up many times. The rearrangement uses TRBV2 and TRBJ2-5; weak D call: TRBD2 (6 bases). The germline gives CDR1 SNHLY, CDR2 FYNNEI. CDR3 size: 13 residues. Trimming removed 6 bases at V and 3 bases at J, with 11 bases between. The CDR3, as DNA: TGTGCCAGCAGGAGGGAGGTAGAAGAGACCCAGTACTTC. This translates into CASRREVEETQYF.

The chain carries TRBV12-5 and TRBJ1-4, with 11 bases identical to TRBD1. The CDR3 totals 13 residues. With 9 bases clipped from V and 8 bases from J, the junction kept 5 bases outside the gene matches. Germline V CDR1 and CDR2: LGHNT, FRNRAP. CDR3 amino acids: CASAGTGGEKLFF. The CDR3 nucleotides are TGTGCTAGCGCCGGGACAGGGGGAGAAAAACTGTTTTTT.

This clonotype was recorded many times. The chain has TRBV12-3 or TRBV12-4 and TRBJ2-1; TRBD2 matches at 11 bases. The J segment lost 0 bases and the V segment lost 6 bases, leaving 4 bases of the junction unmatched. The CDR3 is 16 residues long. The CDR3 protein is CASSNSGRASYNEQFF. Here the CDR3 DNA reads TGTGCCAGCAGCAATAGCGGGAGGGCCTCCTACAATGAGCAGTTCTTC.

This clonotype has at least ten counts. This chain connects TRBV20-1 to TRBJ2-5, with D perhaps given as TRBD1 or TRBD2 (5 bases each). Trimming pared 7 bases from V and 4 bases from J, leaving 13 bases between. The germline V gene encodes CDR1 DFQATT and CDR2 SNEGSKA (reference sequence). This CDR3 has 12 amino acids. CDR3 sequence reads: CSVGDRRETQYF. The CDR3 bases are TGCAGTGTCGGGGACCGGAGAGAGACCCAGTACTTC.

In this sample, this clonotype turned up a few times. Compared with germline, one end of the junction differs, possibly owing to a read error. Here the CDR3 DNA reads TGCAGCGTCAGCTATGGGAGAAACGAGCAGCACTTC. Translated, it gives CSVSYGRNEQHF. V gene TRBV29-1 combines with J gene TRBJ2-7, with a possible D match to TRBD2 (5 bases). The CDR3 sequence is 12 residues long. The V gene's germline CDR1 is SQVTM and CDR2 ANQGSEA.

V gene TRBV12-3 or TRBV12-4 combines with J gene TRBJ2-2; D perhaps matches TRBD1 (6 bases). Trimming took 4 bases from V and 1 from J, leaving 28 bases between them. The CDR3 is made up of 21 amino acids. CDR3 sequence (DNA): TGTGCCAGCAGTTATCGGATCAAATTTGTGGACAGCCGCGTGAACACCGGGGAGCTGTTTTTT. It encodes CASSYRIKFVDSRVNTGELFF.